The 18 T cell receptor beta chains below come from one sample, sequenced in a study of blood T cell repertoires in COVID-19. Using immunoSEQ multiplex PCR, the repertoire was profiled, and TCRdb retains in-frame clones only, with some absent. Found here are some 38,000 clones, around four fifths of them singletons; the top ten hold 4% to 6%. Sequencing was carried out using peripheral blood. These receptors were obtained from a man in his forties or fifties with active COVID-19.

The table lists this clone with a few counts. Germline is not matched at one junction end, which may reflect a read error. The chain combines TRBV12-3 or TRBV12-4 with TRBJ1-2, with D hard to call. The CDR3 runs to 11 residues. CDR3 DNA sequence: TGTGCCACCAGTGCGAACTATGGCTACACCTTC. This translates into CATSANYGYTF.

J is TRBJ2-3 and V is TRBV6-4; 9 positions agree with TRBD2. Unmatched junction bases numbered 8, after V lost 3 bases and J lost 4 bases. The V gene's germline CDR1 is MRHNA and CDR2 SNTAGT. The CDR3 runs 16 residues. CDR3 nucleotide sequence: TGTGCCAGCAGTGATGTGGGCGGGGGGGCCCCAGATACGCAGTATTTT. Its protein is CASSDVGGGAPDTQYF.

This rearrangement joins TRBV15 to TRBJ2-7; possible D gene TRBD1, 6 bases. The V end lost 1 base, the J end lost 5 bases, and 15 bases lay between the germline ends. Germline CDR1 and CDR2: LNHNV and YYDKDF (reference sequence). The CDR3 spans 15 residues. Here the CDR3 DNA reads TGTGCCACCAGCAGAGCCGGTAACAGGGTGGACGAGCAGTACTTC. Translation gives CATSRAGNRVDEQYF.

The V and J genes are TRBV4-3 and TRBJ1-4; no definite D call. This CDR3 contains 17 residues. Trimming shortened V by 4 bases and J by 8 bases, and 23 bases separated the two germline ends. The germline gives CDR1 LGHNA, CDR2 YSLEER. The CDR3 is CASSPQVGPVKREKLFF. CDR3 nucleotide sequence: TGCGCCAGCAGCCCCCAAGTTGGTCCGGTAAAGAGAGAAAAACTGTTTTTT.

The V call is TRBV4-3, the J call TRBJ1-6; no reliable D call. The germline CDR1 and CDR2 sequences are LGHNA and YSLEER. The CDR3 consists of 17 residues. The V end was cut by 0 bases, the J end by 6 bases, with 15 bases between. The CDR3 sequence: CASSQDGWAFPNSPLHF. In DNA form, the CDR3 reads TGCGCCAGCAGCCAAGATGGGTGGGCCTTTCCTAATTCACCCCTCCACTTT.

The CDR3 sequence is CASSSNRGTAKNIQYF. CDR3 nucleotides: TGTGCCAGCAGCTCTAACAGGGGCACAGCCAAAAACATTCAGTACTTC. The rearrangement joins TRBV11-3 to TRBJ2-4; 7 bases line up with TRBD1. V lost 4 bases to trimming and J lost 0 bases; unmatched junction nucleotides: 6. The CDR3 has 16 amino acids. Germline V gene lookup returns CDR1 SGHNT and CDR2 YENEEA.

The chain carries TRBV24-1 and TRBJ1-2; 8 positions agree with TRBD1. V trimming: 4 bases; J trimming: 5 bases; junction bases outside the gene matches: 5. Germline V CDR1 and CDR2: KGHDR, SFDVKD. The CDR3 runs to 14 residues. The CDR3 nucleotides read TGTGCCACCAGTGACCCGGGACAGGAGTATGGCTACACCTTC. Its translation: CATSDPGQEYGYTF.

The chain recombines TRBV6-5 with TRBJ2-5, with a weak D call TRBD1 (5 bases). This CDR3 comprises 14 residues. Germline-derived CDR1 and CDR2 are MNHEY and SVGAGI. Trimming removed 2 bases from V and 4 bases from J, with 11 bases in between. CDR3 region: CASSYTRVAETQYF. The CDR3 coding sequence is TGTGCCAGCAGTTACACCAGGGTGGCAGAGACCCAGTACTTC.

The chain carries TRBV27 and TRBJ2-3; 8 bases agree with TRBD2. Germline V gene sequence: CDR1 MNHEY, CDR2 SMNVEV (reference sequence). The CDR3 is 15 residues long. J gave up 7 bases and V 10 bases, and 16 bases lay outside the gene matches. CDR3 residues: CATGLRGASGYTQYF. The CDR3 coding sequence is TGTGCCACCGGGCTGCGGGGGGCGTCCGGGTATACGCAGTATTTT.

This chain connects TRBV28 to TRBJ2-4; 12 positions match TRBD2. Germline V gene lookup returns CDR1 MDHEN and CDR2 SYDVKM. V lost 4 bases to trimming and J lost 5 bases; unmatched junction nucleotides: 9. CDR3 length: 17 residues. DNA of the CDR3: TGTGCCAGCAGTTCCCCGGCTAGCGGGGGGGCAGAAAACATTCAGTACTTC. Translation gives CASSSPASGGAENIQYF.

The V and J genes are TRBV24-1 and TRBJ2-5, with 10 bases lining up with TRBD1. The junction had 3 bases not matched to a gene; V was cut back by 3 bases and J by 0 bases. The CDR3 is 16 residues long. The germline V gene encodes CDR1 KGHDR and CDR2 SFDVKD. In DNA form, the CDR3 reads TGTGCCACCAGTGATCCCGGGACAGGGGACCAAGAGACCCAGTACTTC. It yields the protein CATSDPGTGDQETQYF.

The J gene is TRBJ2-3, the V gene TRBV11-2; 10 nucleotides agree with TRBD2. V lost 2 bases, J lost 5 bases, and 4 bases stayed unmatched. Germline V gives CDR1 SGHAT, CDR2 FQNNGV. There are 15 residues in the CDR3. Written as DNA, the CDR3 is TGTGCCAGCAGCTTAAGAGCGGGGGGGGGAGATACGCAGTATTTT. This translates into CASSLRAGGGDTQYF.

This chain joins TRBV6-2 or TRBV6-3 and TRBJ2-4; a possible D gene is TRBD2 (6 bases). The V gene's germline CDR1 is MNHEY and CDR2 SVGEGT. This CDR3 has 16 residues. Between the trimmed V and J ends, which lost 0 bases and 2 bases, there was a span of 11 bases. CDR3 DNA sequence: TGTGCCAGCAGTTACTCGATCGCGGGGTCCAAAAACATTCAGTACTTC. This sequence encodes CASSYSIAGSKNIQYF.

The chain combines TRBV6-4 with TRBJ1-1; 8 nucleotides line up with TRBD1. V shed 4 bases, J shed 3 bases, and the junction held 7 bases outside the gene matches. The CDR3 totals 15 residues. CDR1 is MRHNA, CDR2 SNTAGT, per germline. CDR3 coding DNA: TGTGCCAGCAGTGGGACAGGGTCGGCGGACACTGAAGCTTTCTTT. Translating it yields CASSGTGSADTEAFF.

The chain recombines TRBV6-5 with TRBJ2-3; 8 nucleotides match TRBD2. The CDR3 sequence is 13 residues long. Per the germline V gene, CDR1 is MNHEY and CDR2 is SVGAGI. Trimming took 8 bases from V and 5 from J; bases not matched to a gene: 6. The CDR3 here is CASDGLAIDTQYF. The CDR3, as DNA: TGTGCCAGCGACGGACTAGCTATAGATACGCAGTATTTT.

CDR3 in amino acids: CATSDRGRGTDTQYF. For the CDR3, the DNA is TGTGCCACCAGTGATCGAGGGAGAGGAACAGATACGCAGTATTTT. This sequence joins TRBV24-1 and TRBJ2-3; possible D gene TRBD2, 5 bases. Looked up from germline, CDR1 is KGHDR and CDR2 is SFDVKD. The CDR3 consists of 15 residues. V shed 3 bases and J shed 3 bases, with 12 bases lying between them.

The CDR3 loop is CASSTGTGQGASNQPQHF. CDR3 sequence (DNA): TGTGCCAGTAGTACTGGGACGGGACAGGGGGCGAGCAATCAGCCCCAGCATTTT. This chain connects TRBV19 to TRBJ1-5, with 12 bases lining up with TRBD1. V dropped 4 bases and J dropped 1; count of bases not matched to a gene: 8. CDR1 and CDR2 from the germline V gene are LNHDA and SQIVND (reference sequence). This CDR3 has 18 residues.

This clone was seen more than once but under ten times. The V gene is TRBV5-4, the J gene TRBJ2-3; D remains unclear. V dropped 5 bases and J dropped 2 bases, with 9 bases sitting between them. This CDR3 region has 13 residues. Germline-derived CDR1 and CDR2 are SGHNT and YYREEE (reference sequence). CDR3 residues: CASRLGATDTQYF. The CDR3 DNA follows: TGTGCCAGCAGGCTTGGAGCCACAGATACGCAGTATTTT. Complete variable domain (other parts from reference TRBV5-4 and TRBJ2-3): ETGVTQSPTHLIKTRGQQVTLRCSSQSGHNTVSWYQQALGQGPQFIFQYYREEENGRGNFPPRFSGLQFPNYSSELNVNALELDDSALYLCASRLGATDTQYFGPGTRLTVL.